This T cell receptor (beta chain) came from a study of T cells after yellow fever vaccination. Findings and limits, study-wide: Highly abundant clonotypes carried over from the bulk population could end up in FACS-sorted repertoires as contaminants. It was the secondary response that reached its peak faster, day 5 versus 15, but it was weaker. Clonotypes shared by both compartments, CD4 and CD8, made up a small share.

V was pared by 2 bases and J by 7 bases, with 7 bases of the junction left unmatched. Germline V gene lookup returns CDR1 SGHRS and CDR2 YFSETQ. The CDR3 is 16 amino acids. A note on this clonotype: Its antigen remains unknown.

A 5'RACE template-switching step, the method used to make TCR cDNA, added a universal primer site and UMIs. TCRdb independently ran MiXCR on the 5' RACE reads; one entry per CDR3 protein. The table includes hundreds of thousands of distinct CDR3 sequences, approximately 21% detected once. The sample was PBMCs, taken 15 days after the yellow fever booster vaccination. This receptor was taken from a man aged 30 to 39 who received the YFV17D yellow fever vaccine. The V call is TRBV5-1, the J call TRBJ2-1, with TRBD2 matching 12 bases. The chain's CDR3 is CASSFGQTSGRNEQFF. DNA of the CDR3: TGCGCCAGCAGCTTTGGCCAGACTAGCGGGAGAAATGAGCAGTTCTTC.